The 17 T cell receptor beta chains reported below all come from one sample, sequenced in a study of beta chain features in type 1 diabetes (dated by TCRdb to 2016 to 2019). Here is what the overall study found, with its caveats: In all four CD4+ subsets, TCRB CDR3 length was moderately but significantly shorter in type 1 diabetes patients.

Antigen specificity for these receptors is unknown. The library was made by the immunoSEQ multiplex PCR assay. The entire isolated RNA was reverse transcribed using the High Capacity cDNA Reverse Transcription Kit, and thus expressed TCRB transcripts were sequenced. TCRdb took over this immuneACCESS table, retaining in-frame rearrangements with V and J assigned. Such tables are incomplete; in checked studies, under half of the missing clones stem from an unresolved V gene, and the remainder is unexplained. This sample gives tens of thousands of clones in total; roughly 70% of them show up just once. 1.1% of the sample is held by the ten biggest clonotypes. Sequenced input: stem cell memory CD4+ T cells from blood. Per the publication, the cell subset or site label means: stem cell-like memory CD4+ T cells. The receptors stem from a woman in her 40s with type 1 diabetes.

The gene calls are TRBV6-1 and TRBJ1-1, with D uncertain. In germline, CDR1 is MNHNS, CDR2 SASEGT. The CDR3 runs 13 residues. With 4 bases removed from V and 4 bases from J, the gap between germline ends came to 10 bases. DNA of the CDR3: TGTGCCAGCAGTGGTCGGGAGACCACTGAAGCTTTCTTT. As protein: CASSGRETTEAFF.

The table lists this clone with a few counts. This chain links TRBV9 with TRBJ1-1, with D perhaps matching TRBD1 (5 bases). Germline V gives CDR1 SGDLS, CDR2 YYNGEE. V lost 1 base, J lost 5 bases, and 12 bases lay in between. CDR3 length: 14 residues. CDR3 bases: TGTGCCAGCAGCGTAACGGGGGAGAATACTGAAGCTTTCTTT. It yields the protein CASSVTGENTEAFF.

This clone was recorded a few times. The rearrangement links TRBV6-5 to TRBJ2-2; perhaps TRBD2 as D (6 bases). CDR1 is MNHEY and CDR2 is SVGAGI in the germline V gene. CDR3 length equals 14 residues. Trimming removed 0 bases from V and 6 bases from J, with 8 bases in between. CDR3: CASSYSTGAGELFF. The DNA of the CDR3 is TGTGCCAGCAGTTACTCGACGGGGGCCGGGGAGCTGTTTTTT.

The CDR3 DNA is TGTGCCTGGAGGGACAGGCGCTATGGCTACACCTTC. The encoded protein is CAWRDRRYGYTF. The chain employs TRBV30 and TRBJ1-2, with 7 bases matching TRBD1. The ends lost 3 bases at V and 4 bases at J; junction bases unmatched: 2. This CDR3 comprises 12 residues. Germline CDR1 and CDR2: GTSNPN and SVGIG (reference sequence).

This clone was recorded once. V and J are TRBV6-4 and TRBJ1-4; D remains ambiguous. V was pared by 3 bases and J by 8 bases, with 10 bases between. The CDR3 runs to 13 residues. Germline values: CDR1 MRHNA, CDR2 SNTAGT. CDR3 region: CASSEAVGEKLFF. CDR3 coding DNA: TGTGCCAGCAGTGAAGCGGTGGGAGAAAAACTGTTTTTT.

The gene calls are TRBV19 and TRBJ1-6; D is ambiguous. Deletions cut 5 bases from V and 5 bases from J, with 25 bases between. Per the germline V gene, CDR1 is LNHDA and CDR2 is SQIVND (reference sequence). The CDR3 runs 19 residues. The CDR3 DNA is TGTGCCAGTAGTCTCAAAGTGGAGAGGGCGGGGATCCATAATTCACCCCTCCACTTT. Protein: CASSLKVERAGIHNSPLHF.

The table lists this clone with a few counts. The chain uses TRBV29-1 and TRBJ1-2; TRBD1 is a possible D gene (6 bases). Trimming removed 6 bases at V and 4 bases at J, with 15 bases between. The CDR3 is made up of 13 amino acids. Germline V CDR1 and CDR2: SQVTM, ANQGSEA. The CDR3 nucleotides read TGCAGCGTGGTTCAGGGGATGGGCTATGGCTACACCTTC. Protein sequence: CSVVQGMGYGYTF.

The chain recombines TRBV11-2 with TRBJ2-7; D is undetermined. Between the trimmed V and J ends, which lost 4 bases and 11 bases, there was a span of 15 bases. The CDR3 length is 12 residues. Germline V gene lookup returns CDR1 SGHAT and CDR2 FQNNGV. The CDR3 loop reads CASSSTPGQEYF. The CDR3 coding sequence is TGTGCCAGCAGCTCCACACCTGGGCAGGAGTACTTC.

This sequence joins TRBV6-5 and TRBJ2-7; D is undetermined. The CDR3 has 16 amino acids. From germline, CDR1 is MNHEY and CDR2 SVGAGI. The V and J ends lost 2 bases and 3 bases respectively, with 17 bases between them. CDR3 amino acids: CASSYRPPGLYYEQYF. The CDR3 nucleotides read TGTGCCAGCAGTTACCGCCCTCCTGGGCTCTACTACGAGCAGTACTTC.

The chain links TRBV19 to TRBJ2-7; 9 positions match TRBD1. Per germline, CDR1 LNHDA and CDR2 SQIVND (reference sequence). Germline trimming cut 6 bases from V and 3 bases from J; bases unmatched to any gene: 6. The CDR3 contains 14 residues. DNA for the CDR3: TGTGCCAGTAGCAAACCGGGACAGGGCTACGAGCAGTACTTC. It encodes CASSKPGQGYEQYF.

The genes are TRBV9 and TRBJ2-3, with TRBD2 identical over 10 bases. The V segment lost 0 bases and the J segment 4 bases; nucleotides outside the gene matches: 5. Germline V lookup: CDR1 SGDLS, CDR2 YYNGEE. The CDR3 has 16 residues. The CDR3 coding sequence is TGTGCCAGCAGCGTAGCGGTTAGCGGGGGGTCAGATACGCAGTATTTT. Its translation: CASSVAVSGGSDTQYF.

In this sample, this clone turned up once. The rearrangement joins TRBV15 to TRBJ2-1; TRBD2 agrees at 13 bases. Germline loops: CDR1 LNHNV, CDR2 YYDKDF (reference sequence). Germline trimming cut 5 bases from V and 0 bases from J; bases unmatched to any gene: 10. The length of the CDR3 is 19 residues. The CDR3: CATSSLSTSGGHSYNEQFF. The DNA of the CDR3 is TGTGCCACCAGCTCTCTCTCGACTAGCGGGGGGCACTCCTACAATGAGCAGTTCTTC.

The rearrangement links TRBV7-9 to TRBJ2-5; D is uncertain. Germline CDR1 is SEHNR and CDR2 is FQNEAQ (reference sequence). The V gene lost 8 bases and the J gene lost 7 bases, with 8 bases spanning the gap. This CDR3 comprises 10 residues. This chain's CDR3 is CASLRGTQYF. The CDR3 bases are TGTGCCAGCCTGCGTGGGACCCAGTACTTC.

J is TRBJ2-7 and V is TRBV6-6; 10 bases fit TRBD1. This CDR3 has 14 residues. V was clipped by 4 bases and J by 6 bases; unmatched bases: 6. Looked up from germline, CDR1 is MNHNY and CDR2 is SVGAGI (reference sequence). The CDR3 sequence is CASSFSGDRGEQYF. In DNA, the CDR3 is TGTGCCAGCAGTTTTTCTGGGGACAGGGGCGAGCAGTACTTC.

The J gene is TRBJ2-2, the V gene TRBV5-1; the match to TRBD2 covers 14 bases. Per germline, CDR1 SGHRS and CDR2 YFSETQ. Trimming took 5 bases from V and 5 from J; bases not matched to a gene: 5. The CDR3 has 16 residues. This CDR3 is CASRGLAGEGTGELFF. The CDR3 DNA follows: TGCGCCAGCAGGGGACTAGCGGGAGAAGGAACCGGGGAGCTGTTTTTT.

The V gene is TRBV29-1, the J gene TRBJ2-7, with 9 bases aligning to TRBD1. The J segment lost 5 bases and the V segment lost 5 bases, leaving 7 bases of the junction unmatched. Germline V gene lookup returns CDR1 SQVTM and CDR2 ANQGSEA. There are 13 residues in the CDR3. In DNA form, the CDR3 reads TGCAGCGTTCTAAGACAGGGGGTCAACGAGCAGTACTTC. This translates into CSVLRQGVNEQYF.

The rearrangement uses TRBV5-1 and TRBJ1-1; unclear D gene. Trimming removed 0 bases from V and 4 bases from J, with 7 bases in between. This CDR3 is built from 13 residues. The germline CDR1 and CDR2 sequences are SGHRS and YFSETQ. The CDR3 nucleotides are TGCGCCAGCAGCTTGGAAACATTCACTGAAGCTTTCTTT. Its translation is CASSLETFTEAFF. The whole variable domain, filled in from reference TRBV5-1 and TRBJ1-1, reads KAGVTQTPRYLIKTRGQQVTLSCSPISGHRSVSWYQQTPGQGLQFLFEYFSETQRNKGNFPGRFSGRQFSNSRSEMNVSTLELGDSALYLCASSLETFTEAFFGQGTRLTVV.